Described below is a single T cell receptor (beta chain) sequence and its context. Its specificity is not known. The primer mix had 60 Vbeta and 13 Jbeta primers. Some clones are missing from TCRdb's copy, which holds only in-frame ones; the method was immunoSEQ multiplex PCR. The data hold about 250,000 clones, with 85% observed a single time. The entry originates in a study of cytomegalovirus exposure and HLA in healthy donors. About the research overall: Most donors, around 81% of around 400 genotyped, fell in the Caucasian-associated ancestry cluster. The study, taken as a whole, reports: In an earlier analysis, about 87% or about 30%: the productive usage of most TCR beta V segments. Rarity held for most TCR sequences, but there were some public TCRs that occurred in many donors.

This sequence originates from a girl aged 2 to 9 in good health and CMV-seronegative. Sequencing was carried out using PBMCs.

The CDR3 loop reads CASSLAYAVLKAFF. In DNA form, the CDR3 reads TGCGCCAGCAGCTTGGCCTACGCCGTCCTGAAAGCTTTCTTT. This chain joins TRBV5-1 and TRBJ1-1; unclear D gene. This CDR3 has 14 amino acids. V was cut by 0 bases and J by 9 bases, with 15 bases left in between. From germline, CDR1 is SGHRS and CDR2 YFSETQ.